The 25 T cell receptor beta chains below were found in one sample sequenced in a study of post-analysis software for immune sequencing data. Study findings and constraints: A handful of TRBV segments appeared more often in patients than in controls, and TRBV5-6, TRBV5-1 and TRBV20-1 were among these.

What these receptors recognize is not known. Prepared libraries of TCR beta cDNA carried unique molecular identifiers. TCRdb re-analysed the PCR reads in MiXCR, keeping a single row per CDR3 protein. The repertoire includes approximately 730,000 distinct CDR3 sequences, 25% to 30% of them detected once, and approximately 0.6% sits in the top ten. Sample: blood. All receptors derive from a girl between 5 and 17 years old with multiple sclerosis.

This chain connects TRBV24-1 to TRBJ2-4, with a weak D call TRBD2 (5 bases). The end of the DNA aligns better with TRBJ2-5, so the J call may be wrong. In germline, CDR1 is KGHDR, CDR2 SFDVKD. This CDR3 has 12 residues. The CDR3 loop reads CATRGNIETQYF. CDR3 DNA sequence: TGTGCCACACGGGGTAATATCGAGACCCAGTACTTC.

There are a few counts of this clonotype. The rearrangement links TRBV15 to TRBJ2-4; D not resolved. The V and J ends lost 5 bases and 2 bases respectively, with 13 bases between them. Germline V lookup: CDR1 LNHNV, CDR2 YYDKDF (reference sequence). The CDR3 sequence is 15 residues long. The CDR3 DNA sequence: TGTGCCACCAGCGCCGCGGTTGGTACCAAAAACATTCAGTACTTC. Translating gives CATSAAVGTKNIQYF.

V and J are TRBV28 and TRBJ2-7; the D gene could be TRBD1 or TRBD2 (7 bases each). The CDR3 has 15 amino acids. The germline V and J ends were trimmed by 6 bases and 2 bases, with 17 bases remaining between them. The V gene's germline CDR1 is MDHEN and CDR2 SYDVKM. The CDR3 spells CASSVGGTVPYEQYF. The CDR3 nucleotides read TGTGCCAGCAGCGTGGGGGGGACAGTCCCCTACGAGCAGTACTTC.

The table lists this clonotype with a count of one. The V and J genes are TRBV10-3 and TRBJ2-7; D may correspond to TRBD1 or TRBD2 (5 bases each). Germline CDR1 is ENHRY and CDR2 is SYGVKD. The germline V and J ends were trimmed by 4 bases and 7 bases, with 17 bases remaining between them. This CDR3 region has 14 residues. The CDR3 loop reads CAISVWDVRNEQYF. The CDR3 DNA sequence: TGTGCCATCAGTGTGTGGGACGTGCGCAATGAGCAGTACTTC.

In this sample, this clonotype turned up a few times. The genes are TRBV6-1 and TRBJ1-5; no reliable D call. V lost 2 bases and J 12 bases, leaving 11 bases between the germline ends. CDR3 size: 12 residues. Looked up from germline, CDR1 is MNHNS and CDR2 is SASEGT. The CDR3 spells CASSEPPVRQHF. DNA of the CDR3: TGTGCCAGCAGTGAACCCCCCGTTCGCCAGCATTTT.

The gene calls are TRBV24-1 and TRBJ2-1; 8 bases agree with TRBD1. Germline CDR1 reads KGHDR; CDR2 reads SFDVKD. The CDR3 runs to 17 residues. Trimming at V came to 2 bases and at J to 8 bases, leaving 13 bases not matched to a gene. CDR3 in amino acids: CATSDSHRDRFFDEQFF. CDR3 bases: TGTGCCACCAGTGATTCCCACCGGGACAGGTTTTTCGATGAGCAGTTCTTC.

In this sample, this clonotype turned up a few times. The gene calls are TRBV29-1 and TRBJ2-7; possibly TRBD1 for D (5 bases). The CDR3 spans 15 residues. The germline V gene encodes CDR1 SQVTM and CDR2 ANQGSEA. V was trimmed by 3 bases and J by 7 bases, leaving 22 bases between them. The CDR3 loop reads CSVDADRQGDGEQYF. The CDR3 DNA is TGCAGCGTTGACGCAGATAGGCAGGGTGACGGGGAGCAGTACTTC.

This clonotype showed up just a few times. The chain has TRBV2 and TRBJ1-4, with D perhaps matching TRBD1 (6 bases). This CDR3 has 15 amino acids. V lost 5 bases and J 6 bases, leaving 16 bases between the germline ends. Germline CDR1 SNHLY, CDR2 FYNNEI. CDR3 nucleotide sequence: TGTGCCAGCAGTCCCCGTCCAAGGACAGATGAAAAACTGTTTTTT. Residues: CASSPRPRTDEKLFF.

Only a few counts were recorded for this clonotype. CDR3 sequence: CASSEGGQGLVLTF. As DNA, the CDR3 is TGTGCCAGCAGTGAAGGGGGACAGGGTTTAGTCCTGACTTTC. The gene calls are TRBV25-1 and TRBJ2-6; 9 bases line up with TRBD1. Germline CDR1 and CDR2: MGHDK and SYGVNS. Trimming took 2 bases from V and 13 from J; bases not matched to a gene: 6. This CDR3 is 14 amino acids long. Full variable domain (rest looked up from reference TRBV25-1 and TRBJ2-6): EADIYQTPRYLVIGTGKKITLECSQTMGHDKMYWYQQDPGMELHLIHYSYGVNSTEKGDLSSESTVSRIRTEHFPLTLESARPSHTSQYLCASSEGGQGLVLTFGAGSRLTVL.

As DNA, the CDR3 is TGTGCCAGCAGCCCTTGGGGCGGGGGGGCCCATTATGAGCAGTTCTTC. Translating gives CASSPWGGGAHYEQFF. The chain uses TRBV3-1 and TRBJ2-1; 9 nucleotides align to TRBD2. In germline, CDR1 is LGHDT, CDR2 YNNKEL (reference sequence). V lost 4 bases, J lost 8 bases, and 12 bases stayed unmatched. The CDR3 has 16 residues.

In this sample, this clonotype turned up many times. The chain recombines TRBV24-1 with TRBJ2-1; D might be TRBD1 or TRBD2, each matching 5 bases. The length of the CDR3 is 13 residues. V was pared by 4 bases and J by 7 bases, with 10 bases between. Germline V gene data show CDR1 as KGHDR and CDR2 as SFDVKD. CDR3 sequence: CATSDPGPNEQFF. For the CDR3, the DNA is TGTGCCACCAGTGACCCGGGACCAAATGAGCAGTTCTTC.

The CDR3 loop is CASSYSAGAGEQYF. CDR3 DNA sequence: TGTGCCAGCAGTTACTCGGCAGGGGCGGGCGAGCAGTACTTC. The rearrangement joins TRBV6-2 or TRBV6-3 to TRBJ2-7; a possible D gene is TRBD1 (6 bases). Germline V gene lookup returns CDR1 MNHEY and CDR2 SVGEGT. V lost 0 bases, J lost 6 bases, and 12 bases lay in between. The CDR3 sequence is 14 residues long.

The chain carries TRBV7-9 and TRBJ1-1; D gene ambiguous. CDR3 length: 16 residues. CDR1 is SEHNR, CDR2 FQNEAQ, per germline (reference sequence). Trimming pared 1 base from V and 2 bases from J, leaving 14 bases between. The CDR3 reads CASSLGGGPLNTEAFF. CDR3 DNA: TGTGCCAGCAGCTTAGGAGGAGGTCCCCTCAACACTGAAGCTTTCTTT.

The chain has TRBV7-2 and TRBJ2-1; D tentatively reads TRBD1 or TRBD2 (5 bases each). Per the germline V gene, CDR1 is SGHTA and CDR2 is FQGNSA. Trimming took 4 bases from V and 4 from J, leaving 14 bases between them. The CDR3 is 15 residues long. The CDR3, as DNA: TGTGCCAGCAGCTCGGACGGGACGGCATACAATGAGCAGTTCTTC. It is translated as CASSSDGTAYNEQFF.

This clonotype was found a few times. V and J are TRBV20-1 and TRBJ1-2, with 10 nucleotides matching TRBD1. Germline trimming cut 6 bases from V and 0 bases from J; bases unmatched to any gene: 13. Germline values: CDR1 DFQATT, CDR2 SNEGSKA (reference sequence). This CDR3 contains 17 residues. The CDR3 loop is CSARKKGTGAPNYGYTF. CDR3 DNA sequence: TGCAGTGCCAGGAAAAAGGGGACAGGGGCACCTAACTATGGCTACACCTTC.

This clonotype has a handful of counts. This chain joins TRBV15 and TRBJ2-5; TRBD1 aligns across 7 bases. This CDR3 has 13 amino acids. With 8 bases clipped from V and 4 bases from J, the junction kept 7 bases outside the gene matches. CDR1 and CDR2 from the germline V gene are LNHNV and YYDKDF (reference sequence). This chain's CDR3 is CATRRGRGETQYF. The CDR3 DNA reads as TGTGCCACCCGAAGGGGGCGCGGAGAGACCCAGTACTTC.

This clonotype occurred a few times. The chain is built from TRBV7-2 and TRBJ2-7; a weak D match, TRBD2 (6 bases). Trimming shortened V by 5 bases and J by 4 bases, and 18 bases separated the two germline ends. The CDR3 is made up of 15 amino acids. Germline CDR1 reads SGHTA; CDR2 reads FQGNSA. The CDR3 DNA is TGTGCCAGCAGCCCCGGCCGGCGGGACCTTTACGAGCAGTACTTC. As protein: CASSPGRRDLYEQYF. Complete variable domain (other parts from reference TRBV7-2 and TRBJ2-7): GAGVSQSPSNKVTEKGKDVELRCDPISGHTALYWYRQSLGQGLEFLIYFQGNSAPDKSGLPSDRFSAERTGGSVSTLTIQRTQQEDSAVYLCASSPGRRDLYEQYFGPGTRLTVT.

This clonotype was recorded a few times. In DNA form, the CDR3 reads TGCAGTGCTAGGAGCGGGCGGCCCCTTCATGAGCAGTTCTTC. Protein sequence: CSARSGRPLHEQFF. This chain uses TRBV20-1 with TRBJ2-1; possible D gene TRBD2, 6 bases. Germline V gene sequence: CDR1 DFQATT, CDR2 SNEGSKA (reference sequence). This CDR3 is 14 amino acids long. V lost 3 bases, J lost 8 bases, and 17 bases lay in between.

CDR3 residues: CASTVLISGPTDTQYF. In DNA, the CDR3 is TGTGCCAGCACCGTCTTGATTAGCGGACCCACAGATACGCAGTATTTT. The rearrangement links TRBV6-2 or TRBV6-3 to TRBJ2-3; tentatively, D is TRBD2 (6 bases). Germline V gene lookup returns CDR1 MNHEY and CDR2 SVGEGT. The CDR3 length is 16 residues. Trimming shortened V by 7 bases and J by 2 bases, and 19 bases separated the two germline ends.

The V and J genes are TRBV7-7 and TRBJ2-1; TRBD2 aligns across 10 bases. V lost 3 bases, J lost 5 bases, and 13 bases stayed unmatched. The germline gives CDR1 SSHAT, CDR2 FNYEAQ (reference sequence). The CDR3 runs 18 residues. The CDR3 is CASSFALGAGGPDNEQFF. The CDR3 DNA sequence: TGTGCCAGCAGCTTTGCCCTGGGAGCGGGAGGGCCTGACAATGAGCAGTTCTTC.

The chain uses TRBV7-2 and TRBJ2-7; 16 bases match TRBD2. The CDR3 has 16 amino acids. J was trimmed by 7 bases and V by 3 bases; bases with no gene match: 6. Germline CDR1 is SGHTA and CDR2 is FQGNSA. This chain's CDR3 is CASSLGLAGGQNEQYF. In DNA, the CDR3 is TGTGCCAGCAGCTTGGGACTAGCGGGAGGGCAGAATGAGCAGTACTTC.

The sample holds one count of this clonotype. A read error may produce the germline difference seen at one junction end. The rearrangement links TRBV6-2 or TRBV6-3 to TRBJ2-1; tentative D call: TRBD2 (6 bases). The CDR3 extends over 15 amino acids. CDR1 is MNHEY and CDR2 is SVGEGT in the germline V gene. For the CDR3, the DNA is TGTGCCTGCAGTTACTCTTTGGGGGGTTGGCATGAGCAGTTCTTC. Its protein is CACSYSLGGWHEQFF.

This clonotype was observed a handful of times. The rearrangement uses TRBV20-1 and TRBJ2-3; TRBD2 aligns across 12 bases. V lost 6 bases, J lost 4 bases, and 8 bases stayed unmatched. This CDR3 is built from 15 residues. CDR1 is DFQATT and CDR2 is SNEGSKA in the germline V gene (reference sequence). The CDR3 DNA reads as TGCAGTGCGGAGACTAGCGGGAGATCGCCAGATACGCAGTATTTT. The encoded protein is CSAETSGRSPDTQYF.

The chain combines TRBV29-1 with TRBJ1-5; D not resolved. V shed 5 bases and J shed 9 bases, with 17 bases lying between them. Germline V lookup: CDR1 SQVTM, CDR2 ANQGSEA. The CDR3 extends over 13 amino acids. CDR3 sequence (DNA): TGCAGCGTTTTGCAGTCCACTGGCGGGCCCCAGCATTTT. The encoded protein is CSVLQSTGGPQHF.

About this clonotype: This sequence may be a read error, since a much larger clone differs from it by one base. The genes are TRBV6-4 and TRBJ1-4; D is ambiguous. The CDR3 spans 12 residues. Germline V lookup: CDR1 MRHNA, CDR2 SNTAGT. The CDR3 DNA sequence: TGTGCCGGCAGGCCCACTAATGAAAAACTGTTTTTT. Protein product: CAGRPTNEKLFF.